A selection of T cell receptor beta chains follows, all from one sample in a study of STAT3 mutations in large granular lymphocyte leukemia. TCRdb's table, derived via immunoSEQ multiplex PCR, lists solely in-frame clones and lacks some. The sample holds under 15,000 clones, about 90% seen once. Sequencing was carried out using PBMCs. Every receptor here comes from a human donor with T large granular lymphocyte leukemia. Some clones in this sample may be carry-over from other donors' samples. Each CDR3 is given with its conserved first and last residue. A D gene is named only where the DNA matches it firmly. Clone size, where shown, is once, few, many, or a class for clones that have expanded.

J gene: TRBJ2-2; clone size: .; V gene: TRBV11-2; D gene: TRBD2; CDR3 protein: CASSLNSGSSGELFF; CDR3 DNA: TGTGCCAGCAGCTTAAACAGCGGGAGTTCCGGGGAGCTGTTTTTT
J gene: TRBJ1-5; clone size: .; V gene: TRBV28; D gene: .; CDR3 protein: CASLRGNQPQHF; CDR3 DNA: TGTGCCAGCCTCCGTGGGAATCAGCCCCAGCATTTT
J gene: TRBJ1-1; clone size: .; V gene: TRBV6-5; D gene: TRBD1; CDR3 protein: CASRPARGGAFF; CDR3 DNA: TGTGCCAGCAGACCCGCCCGAGGGGGCGCTTTCTTT
J gene: TRBJ2-2; clone size: .; V gene: TRBV5-1; D gene: .; CDR3 protein: CASSFEGWTGELFF; CDR3 DNA: TGCGCCAGCAGCTTTGAAGGGTGGACCGGGGAGCTGTTTTTT
J gene: TRBJ2-3; clone size: .; V gene: TRBV13; D gene: .; CDR3 protein: CASSLTQGRDTQYF; CDR3 DNA: TGTGCCAGCAGCTTAACCCAGGGCCGAGATACGCAGTATTTT
J gene: TRBJ1-2; clone size: once; V gene: TRBV5-4; D gene: .; CDR3 protein: CASRDALYGYTF; CDR3 DNA: TGTGCCAGCAGGGATGCTCTCTATGGCTACACCTTC
J gene: TRBJ1-1; clone size: once; V gene: TRBV6-1; D gene: .; CDR3 protein: CASSLGGIEAFF; CDR3 DNA: TGTGCCAGCAGTCTGGGGGGGATTGAAGCTTTCTTT
J gene: TRBJ1-3; clone size: .; V gene: TRBV2; D gene: .; CDR3 protein: CASSERVPGNTIYF; CDR3 DNA: TGTGCCAGCAGTGAAAGGGTACCAGGAAACACCATATATTTT
J gene: TRBJ2-5; clone size: .; V gene: TRBV18; D gene: .; CDR3 protein: CASSPVGQSQETQYF; CDR3 DNA: TGTGCCAGCTCACCGGTAGGACAGAGCCAAGAGACCCAGTACTTC
J gene: TRBJ1-2; clone size: .; V gene: TRBV7-8; D gene: TRBD1; CDR3 protein: CASSLGGQGAHGYTF; CDR3 DNA: TGTGCCAGCAGCTTAGGGGGACAGGGGGCCCATGGCTACACCTTC
J gene: TRBJ2-1; clone size: .; V gene: TRBV6-5; D gene: TRBD2; CDR3 protein: CASSYLADNEQFF; CDR3 DNA: TGTGCCAGCAGTTACCTAGCGGACAATGAGCAGTTCTTC
J gene: TRBJ2-7; clone size: .; V gene: TRBV6-5; D gene: .; CDR3 protein: CASRSTAGEQYF; CDR3 DNA: TGTGCCAGCAGATCGACGGCCGGGGAGCAGTACTTC
J gene: TRBJ2-7; clone size: .; V gene: TRBV28; D gene: TRBD2; CDR3 protein: CASGRGAREQYF; CDR3 DNA: TGTGCCAGCGGGCGGGGGGCTAGGGAGCAGTACTTC
J gene: TRBJ1-1; clone size: .; V gene: TRBV18; D gene: TRBD1; CDR3 protein: CASSLPQGARTEAFF; CDR3 DNA: TGTGCCAGCTCCCTCCCACAGGGGGCACGGACTGAAGCTTTCTTT
J gene: TRBJ2-2; clone size: .; V gene: TRBV5-4; D gene: .; CDR3 protein: CASSSQGRGTGELFF; CDR3 DNA: TGTGCCAGCAGCTCTCAGGGCCGCGGCACCGGGGAGCTGTTTTTT
J gene: TRBJ2-7; clone size: .; V gene: TRBV7-2; D gene: .; CDR3 protein: CASTARTATYEQYF; CDR3 DNA: TGTGCCAGCACCGCCAGGACGGCCACCTACGAGCAGTACTTC
J gene: TRBJ2-2; clone size: once; V gene: TRBV6-5; D gene: .; CDR3 protein: CASKVPGDTGELFF; CDR3 DNA: TGTGCCAGCAAAGTTCCAGGGGACACCGGGGAGCTGTTTTTT
J gene: TRBJ2-6; clone size: .; V gene: TRBV7-9; D gene: TRBD1; CDR3 protein: CASSWQGAGAGANVLTF; CDR3 DNA: TGTGCCAGCAGCTGGCAGGGGGCTGGAGCTGGGGCCAACGTCCTGACTTTC
J gene: TRBJ1-4; clone size: .; V gene: TRBV9; D gene: .; CDR3 protein: CASSERDWNEKLFF; CDR3 DNA: TGTGCCAGCAGCGAAAGGGACTGGAATGAAAAACTGTTTTTT
J gene: TRBJ2-5; clone size: few; V gene: TRBV5-8; D gene: .; CDR3 protein: CASSSQVATQETQYF; CDR3 DNA: TGTGCCAGCAGCTCCCAGGTGGCCACCCAAGAGACCCAGTACTTC
J gene: TRBJ2-4; clone size: .; V gene: TRBV4-3; D gene: .; CDR3 protein: CASSQTLRNIQYF; CDR3 DNA: TGCGCCAGCAGCCAAACCTTACGGAACATTCAGTACTTC
J gene: TRBJ2-3; clone size: .; V gene: TRBV19; D gene: .; CDR3 protein: CASSISGDTQYF; CDR3 DNA: TGTGCCAGTAGTATAAGCGGAGATACGCAGTATTTT
J gene: TRBJ1-6; clone size: .; V gene: TRBV7-9; D gene: .; CDR3 protein: CASSPTEGSPLHF; CDR3 DNA: TGTGCCAGCAGCCCAACTGAGGGATCACCCCTCCACTTT
J gene: TRBJ2-7; clone size: .; V gene: TRBV6-6; D gene: .; CDR3 protein: CASSMPGASYEQYF; CDR3 DNA: TGTGCCAGCAGTATGCCCGGAGCCTCCTACGAGCAGTACTTC
J gene: TRBJ1-2; clone size: .; V gene: TRBV27; D gene: .; CDR3 protein: CASRGPEGYTF; CDR3 DNA: TGTGCCAGCAGGGGACCGGAAGGCTACACCTTC
J gene: TRBJ1-5; clone size: .; V gene: TRBV6-1; D gene: .; CDR3 protein: CASSRTGVSQPQHF; CDR3 DNA: TGTGCCAGCAGTCGAACGGGGGTAAGTCAGCCCCAGCATTTT
J gene: TRBJ2-5; clone size: .; V gene: TRBV5-1; D gene: .; CDR3 protein: CASSLGGLPQETQYF; CDR3 DNA: TGCGCCAGCAGCTTGGGTGGCCTGCCCCAAGAGACCCAGTACTTC
J gene: TRBJ2-3; clone size: .; V gene: TRBV5-6; D gene: .; CDR3 protein: CASSLVGGPTFTDTQYF; CDR3 DNA: TGTGCCAGCAGCTTGGTTGGCGGGCCAACTTTCACAGATACGCAGTATTTT
J gene: TRBJ1-1; clone size: .; V gene: TRBV5-1; D gene: TRBD1; CDR3 protein: CASTLTGAGTEAFF; CDR3 DNA: TGCGCCAGCACCCTGACAGGGGCGGGGACTGAAGCTTTCTTT
J gene: TRBJ2-5; clone size: .; V gene: TRBV7-6; D gene: .; CDR3 protein: CASSPRTTLRETQYF; CDR3 DNA: TGTGCCAGCAGCCCGCGGACTACCCTGAGGGAGACCCAGTACTTC
J gene: TRBJ2-5; clone size: .; V gene: TRBV7-6; D gene: .; CDR3 protein: CASSLRIFQETQYF; CDR3 DNA: TGTGCCAGCAGCTTAAGGATCTTCCAAGAGACCCAGTACTTC
J gene: TRBJ1-2; clone size: .; V gene: TRBV5-4; D gene: .; CDR3 protein: CASSPPVTPVYGYTF; CDR3 DNA: TGTGCCAGCAGCCCCCCAGTGACTCCAGTATATGGCTACACCTTC
J gene: TRBJ2-3; clone size: .; V gene: TRBV6-5; D gene: .; CDR3 protein: CASSSDGSSTDTQYF; CDR3 DNA: TGTGCCAGCAGTTCCGATGGTTCTAGCACAGATACGCAGTATTTT
J gene: TRBJ2-1; clone size: .; V gene: TRBV30; D gene: TRBD2; CDR3 protein: CAWSELLAGDNEQFF; CDR3 DNA: TGTGCCTGGAGTGAGCTACTAGCGGGAGACAATGAGCAGTTCTTC
J gene: TRBJ1-5; clone size: once; V gene: TRBV19; D gene: .; CDR3 protein: CASNRDTLGNQPQHF; CDR3 DNA: TGTGCCAGTAACCGGGACACTCTGGGGAATCAGCCCCAGCATTTT
J gene: TRBJ2-7; clone size: .; V gene: TRBV4-1; D gene: TRBD1; CDR3 protein: CASSQNRGFYEQYF; CDR3 DNA: TGCGCCAGCAGCCAAAACAGGGGGTTCTACGAGCAGTACTTC
J gene: TRBJ1-1; clone size: .; V gene: TRBV10-3; D gene: .; CDR3 protein: CAISPRVTEAFF; CDR3 DNA: TGTGCCATCAGTCCTAGGGTAACTGAAGCTTTCTTT
J gene: TRBJ1-5; clone size: .; V gene: TRBV4-1; D gene: TRBD1; CDR3 protein: CASSQVGTGNQPQHF; CDR3 DNA: TGCGCCAGCAGCCAAGTCGGGACAGGGAATCAGCCCCAGCATTTT
J gene: TRBJ2-3; clone size: .; V gene: TRBV5-5; D gene: .; CDR3 protein: CASSLMGPSTDTQYF; CDR3 DNA: TGTGCCAGCAGCTTGATGGGGCCGTCCACAGATACGCAGTATTTT
J gene: TRBJ1-1; clone size: .; V gene: TRBV6-6; D gene: .; CDR3 protein: CASSQPDRTLEAFF; CDR3 DNA: TGTGCCAGCAGCCAACCCGACAGGACCCTTGAAGCTTTCTTT
J gene: TRBJ2-1; clone size: .; V gene: TRBV5-4; D gene: .; CDR3 protein: CASSLLRNEQFF; CDR3 DNA: TGTGCCAGCAGCTTGCTCAGGAATGAGCAGTTCTTC
J gene: TRBJ2-1; clone size: .; V gene: TRBV18; D gene: .; CDR3 protein: CASSPKLRDGGDEQFF; CDR3 DNA: TGTGCCAGCTCACCAAAGCTGCGAGACGGAGGGGATGAGCAGTTCTTC